Below, 10 T cell receptor beta chains from the same sample are listed, as sequenced in a study of blood T cell repertoires in COVID-19. The table came from immunoSEQ multiplex PCR; TCRdb's copy has only in-frame clones and leaves some out. The sample shows 150,000 to 200,000 clones, approximately 87% of them seen only once. Sample: peripheral blood. The source of these receptors is a woman in her seventies with acute or convalescent COVID-19.

This chain uses TRBV3-1 (or the pseudogene TRBV3-2) with TRBJ2-3, with 12 bases identical to TRBD2. The germline CDR1 and CDR2 sequences are LGHDT and YNNKEL (reference sequence). J was trimmed by 2 bases and V by 5 bases; bases with no gene match: 14. This CDR3 region has 19 residues. Here the CDR3 DNA reads TGTGCCAGCAGCTTCGGACTAGCGGGGAGTTCCCCTACCACAGATACGCAGTATTTT. It codes for CASSFGLAGSSPTTDTQYF.

The chain couples TRBV27 to TRBJ2-4; D possibly corresponds to TRBD2 (6 bases). Trimming stripped 2 bases from V and 1 base from J, with 24 bases between. This CDR3 region has 20 residues. In germline, CDR1 is MNHEY, CDR2 SMNVEV (reference sequence). CDR3 residues: CASSLLGGKGGDGAKNIQYF. CDR3 DNA: TGTGCCAGCAGTTTACTGGGGGGAAAAGGAGGAGACGGGGCCAAAAACATTCAGTACTTC.

The gene calls are TRBV6-5 and TRBJ2-7, with 11 bases identical to TRBD1. CDR1 MNHEY and CDR2 SVGAGI come from the germline V gene. V was pared by 7 bases and J by 0 bases, with 5 bases of the junction left unmatched. CDR3 length: 15 amino acids. CDR3: CASTPGQGVSYEQYF. The CDR3 DNA follows: TGTGCCAGCACTCCGGGACAGGGGGTCTCCTACGAGCAGTACTTC.

This sequence joins TRBV7-6 and TRBJ2-2, with D possibly TRBD1 on 5 matching bases. The V gene's germline CDR1 is SGHVS and CDR2 FNYEAQ. The CDR3 is 17 amino acids. V shed 5 bases and J shed 4 bases, with 20 bases lying between them. The CDR3 sequence: CASSPTGSARPTGELFF. In DNA form, the CDR3 reads TGTGCCAGCAGCCCAACAGGCAGCGCTAGACCCACCGGGGAGCTGTTTTTT. The whole variable domain, remainder taken from reference TRBV7-6 and TRBJ2-2, is GAGVSQSPRYKVTKRGQDVALRCDPISGHVSLYWYRQALGQGPEFLTYFNYEAQQDKSGLPNDRFSAERPEGSISTLTIQRTEQRDSAMYRCASSPTGSARPTGELFFGEGSRLTVL.

In DNA form, the CDR3 reads TGTGCCAGCAGTTCCGGGACAGGGGGCGGAGGGAGACCGTTCTTC. Translating gives CASSSGTGGGGRPFF. The gene calls are TRBV6-6 and TRBJ2-1; TRBD1 aligns across 12 bases. CDR1 and CDR2 from the germline V gene are MNHNY and SVGAGI (reference sequence). V dropped 4 bases and J dropped 15; count of bases not matched to a gene: 13. The CDR3 has 15 amino acids.

V and J are TRBV21-1 and TRBJ2-1; the table names TRBD2, a call not compared with the DNA. TRBV21-1 counts as a pseudogene. CDR3 length equals 17 residues. The CDR3 region is CASSKSNGRAFNYEQFF. The CDR3, as DNA: TGTGCCAGCAGCAAATCTAACGGGAGGGCCTTCAACTATGAGCAGTTCTTC.

The J gene is TRBJ1-4, the V gene TRBV29-1; 7 bases agree with TRBD1. Germline V gives CDR1 SQVTM, CDR2 ANQGSEA. With V trimmed by 7 bases and J by 8 bases, 13 bases remained unmatched. This CDR3 spans 14 amino acids. The CDR3 here is CSAVTTGSGEKLFF. CDR3 coding DNA: TGCAGCGCTGTGACGACAGGGAGCGGGGAAAAACTGTTTTTT.

Here the CDR3 DNA reads TGTGCCAGCAGCTCCCCGTCCCCAAGGGGGGAGACCCAGTACTTC. Its translation: CASSSPSPRGETQYF. The chain combines TRBV7-9 with TRBJ2-5; D might be TRBD1 (6 bases). V was shortened by 4 bases and J by 5 bases, with 17 bases between the two germline ends. The CDR3 sequence is 15 residues long. Germline V lookup: CDR1 SEHNR, CDR2 FQNEAQ (reference sequence). The variable domain in full, with the rest retrieved from reference TRBV7-9 and TRBJ2-5, is DTGVSQNPRHKITKRGQNVTFRCDPISEHNRLYWYRQTLGQGPEFLTYFQNEAQLEKSRLLSDRFSAERPKGSFSTLEIQRTEQGDSAMYLCASSSPSPRGETQYFGPGTRLLVL.

The chain joins TRBV13 to TRBJ1-2, with TRBD1 matching 7 bases. The V and J ends lost 5 bases and 0 bases, in that order; junction bases with no gene match: 6. The CDR3 spans 15 residues. The germline CDR1 and CDR2 sequences are PRHDT and FYEKMQ (reference sequence). This chain's CDR3 is CASSRYRGTNYGYTF. The CDR3 DNA reads TGTGCCAGCAGCCGTTACAGGGGCACTAACTATGGCTACACCTTC.

The V and J genes are TRBV28 and TRBJ1-1; 7 nucleotides agree with TRBD1. V lost 5 bases to trimming and J lost 4 bases; unmatched junction nucleotides: 4. Germline V lookup: CDR1 MDHEN, CDR2 SYDVKM. The CDR3 extends over 13 amino acids. As DNA, the CDR3 is TGTGCCAGCAGTCACGGACAGGTCACTGAAGCTTTCTTT. Encoded protein: CASSHGQVTEAFF.